The clone carrying this T cell receptor (beta chain) was seen once. This entry belongs to a study of cytotoxic CD8 clonotypes in ibrutinib-treated CLL. Overall study context: The patient breakdown showed under 12 relapsed/refractory and around 16 treatment-naive cases, with under 18 IGHV unmutated.

Germline assignment: CDR1 SQVTM and CDR2 ANQGSEA. The CDR3 sequence is 15 residues long. The V end lost 6 bases, the J end lost 5 bases, and 19 bases lay between the germline ends. TCRdb's table, derived via immunoSEQ multiplex PCR, lists solely in-frame clones and lacks some. The sample comprises 150,000 to 200,000 clones, 70% to 90% of which are singletons, and 3% to 3.5% rests with the top ten. The TCR sequence derives from a human donor with chronic lymphocytic leukemia. Source: PBMCs, taken at disease progression, from a patient treated with ibrutinib. The chain is built from TRBV29-1 and TRBJ1-4; D possibly corresponds to TRBD1 (6 bases). CDR3 nucleotide sequence: TGCAGCGTCGCGAGTTCCGGGACACCGAATGAAAAACTGTTTTTT. Its protein is CSVASSGTPNEKLFF.